Following are 29 T cell receptor beta chains from one sample sequenced in a study of cytomegalovirus exposure and HLA in healthy donors. The method was immunoSEQ multiplex PCR; TCRdb's version includes in-frame clones alone and lacks a portion of them. The data hold roughly 220,000 clones, with 75% to 95% observed a single time. Specimen: PBMCs. The receptors originated from a woman younger than 30 in good health and CMV-seronegative.

The V call is TRBV28, the J call TRBJ1-3; tentative D call: TRBD1 (6 bases). Germline CDR1 reads MDHEN; CDR2 reads SYDVKM. This CDR3 has 13 amino acids. V lost 4 bases to trimming and J lost 2 bases, with 6 bases between them. CDR3 nucleotides: TGTGCCAGCAGTTACAGGGCTGGAAACACCATATATTTT. This codes for CASSYRAGNTIYF.

The chain recombines TRBV5-1 with TRBJ1-1, with D uncertain. V lost 6 bases and J 1 base, leaving 13 bases between the germline ends. The CDR3 contains 14 residues. The germline gives CDR1 SGHRS, CDR2 YFSETQ. In DNA, the CDR3 is TGCGCCAGCACCCCGGATCGGGGGAACACTGAAGCTTTCTTT. The encoded protein is CASTPDRGNTEAFF.

The rearrangement uses TRBV6-6 and TRBJ1-1, with a possible D match to TRBD1 (6 bases). Trimming shortened V by 6 bases and J by 4 bases, and 12 bases separated the two germline ends. Germline loops: CDR1 MNHNY, CDR2 SVGAGI (reference sequence). The CDR3 spans 13 residues. CDR3 sequence reads: CASSRLTGTEAFF. For the CDR3, the DNA is TGTGCCAGCAGCCGTCTGACAGGCACTGAAGCTTTCTTT.

This clone occurred once. This chain joins TRBV5-1 and TRBJ2-5; D perhaps matches TRBD1 (6 bases). CDR3 length: 15 residues. Per the germline V gene, CDR1 is SGHRS and CDR2 is YFSETQ. The V end lost 4 bases, the J end lost 2 bases, and 15 bases lay between the germline ends. CDR3 nucleotides: TGCGCCAGCAGCCCAGGACAGTTCCAGCAAGAGACCCAGTACTTC. Translating it yields CASSPGQFQQETQYF.

J is TRBJ2-5 and V is TRBV9; possibly TRBD2 for D (6 bases). With 8 bases removed from V and 3 bases from J, the gap between germline ends came to 11 bases. CDR1 and CDR2 (germline): SGDLS, YYNGEE. The CDR3 consists of 12 residues. This CDR3 is CASSPGEETQYF. The CDR3 nucleotides are TGTGCCAGTAGCCCGGGGGAAGAGACCCAGTACTTC.

The rearrangement uses TRBV15 and TRBJ2-1; D is possibly TRBD1 (6 bases). Trimming left V 3 bases short and J 4 bases short, with 10 bases between. Germline CDR1 and CDR2: LNHNV and YYDKDF (reference sequence). The CDR3 length is 14 residues. The DNA of the CDR3 is TGTGCCACCAGCAGTGGGGGCCCATACAATGAGCAGTTCTTC. The encoded protein is CATSSGGPYNEQFF.

This clone was recorded once. The rearrangement links TRBV5-1 to TRBJ1-5; 10 bases map to TRBD1. In germline, CDR1 is SGHRS, CDR2 YFSETQ. Trimming at V came to 5 bases and at J to 5 bases, leaving 4 bases not matched to a gene. This CDR3 region has 14 residues. The CDR3 DNA sequence: TGCGCCAGCAGTGAGGGACAGGGGTATCAGCCCCAGCATTTT. Translation: CASSEGQGYQPQHF.

The chain joins TRBV5-4 to TRBJ1-1; D is ambiguous. The V end lost 3 bases, the J end lost 4 bases, and 7 bases lay between the germline ends. CDR1 is SGHNT and CDR2 is YYREEE in the germline V gene (reference sequence). The CDR3 is made up of 12 amino acids. As DNA, the CDR3 is TGTGCCAGCAGCTGGAGAAGCACTGAAGCTTTCTTT. This gives the protein CASSWRSTEAFF.

The chain uses TRBV19 and TRBJ1-1, with TRBD1 identical over 8 bases. The CDR3 runs 15 residues. The ends lost 9 bases at V and 2 bases at J; junction bases unmatched: 11. Germline V gene lookup returns CDR1 LNHDA and CDR2 SQIVND (reference sequence). DNA of the CDR3: TGTGCCAGCGCCAAGACAGGGGCTACTAACACTGAAGCTTTCTTT. Encoded protein: CASAKTGATNTEAFF.

This chain links TRBV7-2 with TRBJ2-7, with TRBD2 identical over 7 bases. This CDR3 comprises 17 residues. V was pared by 4 bases and J by 3 bases, with 15 bases of the junction left unmatched. Germline loops: CDR1 SGHTA, CDR2 FQGNSA. In DNA, the CDR3 is TGTGCCAGCAGCTCTCCGGGACTACCAGAAAAGAACTACGAGCAGTACTTC. It is translated as CASSSPGLPEKNYEQYF.

This clone was seen just once. The chain joins TRBV6-5 to TRBJ2-2, with 8 nucleotides matching TRBD2. CDR1 and CDR2 (germline): MNHEY, SVGAGI. The V gene end was trimmed by 4 bases and the J gene end by 1 base; junction bases not matched to a gene: 5. The CDR3 runs 16 residues. This CDR3 reads CASSFLAGGNTGELFF. In DNA, the CDR3 is TGTGCCAGCAGTTTCCTAGCGGGCGGGAACACCGGGGAGCTGTTTTTT.

V and J are TRBV2 and TRBJ2-7; 7 positions agree with TRBD1. The germline gives CDR1 SNHLY, CDR2 FYNNEI. Trimming cost V 6 bases and J 0 bases; bases outside gene matches: 5. CDR3 length: 14 amino acids. CDR3 in DNA: TGTGCCAGCAGGACGGGACAGCGCTCCTACGAGCAGTACTTC. This encodes CASRTGQRSYEQYF.

CDR3 region: CASSPPGGAGGSREQYF. In DNA form, the CDR3 reads TGCGCCAGCAGTCCCCCCGGCGGGGCGGGAGGGTCGAGAGAGCAGTACTTC. V and J are TRBV10-2 and TRBJ2-7; 9 bases line up with TRBD2. Germline CDR1 reads WSHSY; CDR2 reads SAAADI. J was trimmed by 7 bases and V by 5 bases; bases with no gene match: 18. The CDR3 extends over 17 amino acids.

This rearrangement joins TRBV10-3 to TRBJ1-5, with D possibly matching TRBD1 (5 bases). The length of the CDR3 is 19 residues. CDR1 is ENHRY and CDR2 is SYGVKD in the germline V gene. With 0 bases removed from V and 1 base from J, the gap between germline ends came to 19 bases. CDR3 bases: TGTGCCATCAGTGAGTCTTTGACCAAACCTACAGGCAGCAATCAGCCCCAGCATTTT. Amino acids: CAISESLTKPTGSNQPQHF.

The chain employs TRBV7-9 and TRBJ2-3; D might be TRBD2 (5 bases). Germline V gene sequence: CDR1 SEHNR, CDR2 FQNEAQ (reference sequence). The CDR3 is made up of 16 amino acids. Trimming pared 0 bases from V and 1 base from J, leaving 11 bases between. CDR3 sequence (DNA): TGTGCCAGCAGCTTAGCCCTGATGCGGGGCACAGATACGCAGTATTTT. Translating it yields CASSLALMRGTDTQYF.

The CDR3 DNA follows: TGTGCCAGCAGCTTTAACAGCGGCGGGACCGGATATGAGCAGTTCTTC. It specifies CASSFNSGGTGYEQFF. The chain links TRBV11-2 to TRBJ2-1; a possible D gene is TRBD2 (6 bases). The CDR3 is 16 residues long. V was cut by 3 bases and J by 8 bases, with 20 bases left in between. Germline assignment: CDR1 SGHAT and CDR2 FQNNGV.

J is TRBJ1-6 and V is TRBV5-1, with D perhaps TRBD1 (5 bases). Per germline, CDR1 SGHRS and CDR2 YFSETQ. CDR3 length equals 20 residues. The V and J ends lost 1 base and 10 bases respectively, with 30 bases between them. CDR3 sequence (DNA): TGCGCCAGCAGCTTGAGGGGAAGGCAGGTATCCGGACATCTGGAATCACCCCTCCACTTT. Its translation is CASSLRGRQVSGHLESPLHF.

The chain combines TRBV6-5 with TRBJ1-2; no clear D gene. The CDR3 spans 15 residues. Trimming left V 7 bases short and J 6 bases short, with 21 bases between. Germline values: CDR1 MNHEY, CDR2 SVGAGI. The chain's CDR3 is CASTPAAGGRDGYTF. DNA for the CDR3: TGTGCCAGCACCCCGGCGGCAGGTGGGAGAGATGGCTACACCTTC.

This chain uses TRBV10-3 with TRBJ2-5, with D possibly matching TRBD1 (6 bases). Trimming shortened V by 6 bases and J by 5 bases, and 16 bases separated the two germline ends. The CDR3 sequence is 14 residues long. Germline CDR1 and CDR2: ENHRY and SYGVKD. The CDR3 sequence: CAISLNRDSETQYF. The CDR3, as DNA: TGTGCCATCAGCCTAAACAGGGATTCCGAGACCCAGTACTTC.

This clone was found a few times. The chain couples TRBV5-1 to TRBJ2-7, with unresolved D. Between the trimmed V and J ends, which lost 0 bases and 5 bases, there was a span of 3 bases. From germline, CDR1 is SGHRS and CDR2 YFSETQ. The CDR3 is made up of 11 amino acids. The CDR3 DNA reads TGCGCCAGCAGCTTGGGGCACGAGCAGTACTTC. This translates into CASSLGHEQYF. Full variable domain (rest looked up from reference TRBV5-1 and TRBJ2-7): KAGVTQTPRYLIKTRGQQVTLSCSPISGHRSVSWYQQTPGQGLQFLFEYFSETQRNKGNFPGRFSGRQFSNSRSEMNVSTLELGDSALYLCASSLGHEQYFGPGTRLTVT.

The rearrangement joins TRBV7-9 to TRBJ1-3, with D possibly matching TRBD1 (6 bases). Germline assignment: CDR1 SEHNR and CDR2 FQNEAQ (reference sequence). The CDR3 runs to 17 residues. V shed 1 base and J shed 0 bases, with 13 bases lying between them. This CDR3 reads CASSLGRGHFSGNTIYF. The CDR3 nucleotides read TGTGCCAGCAGCTTAGGCAGGGGCCATTTCTCTGGAAACACCATATATTTT.

This clone occurred a few times. The chain recombines TRBV5-1 with TRBJ2-3; D remains ambiguous. Germline CDR1 and CDR2: SGHRS and YFSETQ. The V and J ends lost 0 bases and 4 bases respectively, with 18 bases between them. The CDR3 spans 17 residues. The CDR3 region has the DNA TGCGCCAGCAGCTTGGCTATGCCAGAACCCCAGGCAGATACGCAGTATTTT. It translates to CASSLAMPEPQADTQYF.

The chain recombines TRBV4-1 with TRBJ2-7; 10 bases fit TRBD2. V dropped 3 bases and J dropped 3; count of bases not matched to a gene: 5. The CDR3 runs 15 residues. Germline lookup yields CDR1 MGHRA and CDR2 YSYEKL. CDR3 nucleotides: TGCGCCAGCAGCCATACACGGACTAGCGGCTACGAGCAGTACTTC. Its protein product is CASSHTRTSGYEQYF.

DNA for the CDR3: TGTGCCAGTAGTTCGACAGGGAATCAGCCCCAGCATTTT. Its protein product is CASSSTGNQPQHF. The chain couples TRBV19 to TRBJ1-5; 7 bases are a match to TRBD1. Per the germline V gene, CDR1 is LNHDA and CDR2 is SQIVND (reference sequence). J was trimmed by 4 bases and V by 5 bases; bases with no gene match: 2. This CDR3 is 13 amino acids long.

The J gene is TRBJ2-3, the V gene TRBV30; D might be TRBD1 (6 bases). Germline assignment: CDR1 GTSNPN and CDR2 SVGIG (reference sequence). The CDR3 is 14 residues long. Trimming left V 5 bases short and J 1 base short, with 13 bases between. CDR3 nucleotides: TGTGCCTGGGGAGGCGCAGGGGGCACAGATACGCAGTATTTT. Encoded protein: CAWGGAGGTDTQYF.

This chain connects TRBV2 to TRBJ2-3; a possible D gene is TRBD2 (6 bases). The germline gives CDR1 SNHLY, CDR2 FYNNEI. The CDR3 has 15 residues. V was cut by 6 bases and J by 2 bases, with 15 bases left in between. The DNA of the CDR3 is TGTGCCAGCAGGGGATTTAGCGGCGACACAGATACGCAGTATTTT. Translated: CASRGFSGDTDTQYF.

The chain links TRBV9 to TRBJ1-2; 7 nucleotides match TRBD1. Germline assignment: CDR1 SGDLS and CDR2 YYNGEE. The junction had 12 bases not matched to a gene; V was cut back by 3 bases and J by 1 base. CDR3 length equals 17 residues. The CDR3 DNA follows: TGTGCCAGCAGCGCGCAGGGCAGGGGGAATAGTAACTATGGCTACACCTTC. Protein: CASSAQGRGNSNYGYTF.

The genes are TRBV30 and TRBJ1-1; D not resolved. V was trimmed by 4 bases and J by 6 bases, leaving 15 bases between them. Germline loops: CDR1 GTSNPN, CDR2 SVGIG (reference sequence). CDR3 size: 13 residues. As DNA, the CDR3 is TGTGCCTGGATCGGGAGAAGAGGCTCTGAAGCTTTCTTT. This translates into CAWIGRRGSEAFF. The entire variable domain, with the rest obtained from reference TRBV30 and TRBJ1-1, is as follows: SQTIHQWPATLVQPVGSPLSLECTVEGTSNPNLYWYRQAAGRGLQLLFYSVGIGQISSEVPQNLSASRPQDRQFILSSKKLLLSDSGFYLCAWIGRRGSEAFFGQGTRLTVV.

This chain links TRBV28 with TRBJ1-1; D remains unclear. The CDR3 totals 11 residues. Between the trimmed V and J ends, which lost 8 bases and 5 bases, there was a span of 9 bases. Germline lookup yields CDR1 MDHEN and CDR2 SYDVKM. This chain's CDR3 is CASRAITEAFF. CDR3 in DNA: TGTGCCAGCCGTGCTATAACTGAAGCTTTCTTT.